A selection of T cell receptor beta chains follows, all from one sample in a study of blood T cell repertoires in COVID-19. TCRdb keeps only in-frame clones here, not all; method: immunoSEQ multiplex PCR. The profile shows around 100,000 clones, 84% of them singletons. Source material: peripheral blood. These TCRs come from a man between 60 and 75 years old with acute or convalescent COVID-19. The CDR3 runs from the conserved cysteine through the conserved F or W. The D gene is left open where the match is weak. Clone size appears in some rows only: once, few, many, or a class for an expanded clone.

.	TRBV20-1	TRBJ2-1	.	CSASASRSSYNEQFF	TGCAGTGCTAGTGCTAGTCGTAGCTCCTACAATGAGCAGTTCTTC
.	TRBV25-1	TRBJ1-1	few	CASSELDRNTFMNTEAFF	TGTGCCAGCAGTGAATTGGACAGAAATACCTTCATGAACACTGAAGCTTTCTTT
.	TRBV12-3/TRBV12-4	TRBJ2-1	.	CASRWTLYNEQFF	TGTGCCAGCAGATGGACTTTGTACAATGAGCAGTTCTTC
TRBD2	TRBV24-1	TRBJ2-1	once	CATSDSLAASYNEQFF	TGTGCCACCAGTGATTCTCTAGCGGCCTCCTACAATGAGCAGTTCTTC
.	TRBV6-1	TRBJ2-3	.	CASSAVRSLPSTDTQYF	TGTGCCAGCAGTGCCGTGCGGTCTTTGCCTAGCACAGATACGCAGTATTTT
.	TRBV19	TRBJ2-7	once	CASKPETDSYEQYF	TGTGCCAGTAAACCGGAGACTGACTCCTACGAGCAGTACTTC
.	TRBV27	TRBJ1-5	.	CASSLSARQPQHF	TGTGCCAGCAGTTTATCGGCGAGGCAGCCCCAGCATTTT
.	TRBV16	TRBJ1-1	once	CASSHPTDRPKMNTEAFF	TGTGCCAGCAGCCATCCTACCGACAGACCAAAGATGAACACTGAAGCTTTCTTT
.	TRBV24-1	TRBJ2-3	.	CATSEPSGTDTQYF	TGTGCCACCAGTGAGCCTAGCGGCACAGATACGCAGTATTTT
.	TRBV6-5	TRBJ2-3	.	CASSYSTSTDTQYF	TGTGCCAGCAGTTACTCAACTAGCACAGATACGCAGTATTTT
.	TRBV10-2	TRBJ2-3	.	CASSERGVTQYF	TGCGCCAGCAGTGAGCGGGGTGTTACGCAGTATTTT
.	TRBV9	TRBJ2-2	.	CASDSRGELFF	TGTGCCAGCGACTCTCGGGGGGAGCTGTTTTTT
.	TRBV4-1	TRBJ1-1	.	CASSQAGQHTLNTEAFF	TGCGCCAGCAGCCAGGCAGGACAGCACACTTTGAACACTGAAGCTTTCTTT
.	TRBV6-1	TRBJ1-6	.	CASSEDRAYNSPLHF	TGTGCCAGCAGTGAAGACAGGGCCTATAATTCACCCCTCCACTTT
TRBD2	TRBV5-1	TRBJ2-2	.	CASSLGTSGSGELFF	TGCGCCAGCAGCTTGGGTACTAGCGGGAGTGGGGAGCTGTTTTTT
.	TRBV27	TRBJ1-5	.	CASSPSGRRRAQHF	TGTGCCAGCAGTCCATCCGGGCGCCGGAGGGCCCAGCATTTT
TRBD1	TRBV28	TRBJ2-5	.	CASSKGGAPGQETQYF	TGTGCCAGCAGTAAAGGGGGCGCCCCGGGCCAAGAGACCCAGTACTTC